This record concerns one TCR beta chain sequence. Its antigen is undetermined. The sample belongs to a study of CD8 T cells in Susac syndrome. Whole-study results and caveats: As the study acknowledged, the number of individuals in its TCR sequencing and HLA analysis was relatively small.

The ends were cut back, 4 bases at V and 2 bases at J, with 11 bases in the middle. The germline gives CDR1 MDHEN, CDR2 SYDVKM. CDR3 size: 14 residues. Negative isolation yielded the CD8+ and CD4+ T cells, while FACS enriched the TEMRA cells. After extraction with the RNeasy kit, roughly 0.45 to 1 ug of the RNA was reverse transcribed using random hexamers. The authors amplified TCR beta CDR3 across 54 Vbeta and 13 Jbeta using immunoSEQ multiplex PCR. Via MiXCR, TCRdb re-called the immunoSEQ multiplex PCR reads, giving one row per CDR3 protein. The sample yields 250,000 to 300,000 distinct CDR3 sequences, around 91% seen once.

Source material: CD8+ T cells from PBMCs. The clonotype originates from a human donor with multiple sclerosis. The rearrangement joins TRBV28 to TRBJ1-2; the D gene is possibly TRBD1 (6 bases). Here the CDR3 reads CASSSLGGNYGYTF. In DNA form, the CDR3 reads TGTGCCAGCAGTTCGTTAGGGGGAAACTATGGCTACACCTTC.